This T cell receptor beta chain was profiled in a study of blood T cell repertoires in COVID-19. In the authors' workflow: The assay estimated nucleated cells by amplifying reference gene primers. The data were produced by immunoSEQ multiplex PCR, yet TCRdb's version contains in-frame clones alone and is incomplete. The V and J calls and clone size come from that table; D and trimming were worked out from the DNA. The table records 140,000 or so clones, about 90% of them present only once. The CDR3 is made up of 18 amino acids. Trimming stripped 0 bases from V and 4 bases from J, with 22 bases between. Germline V gene data show CDR1 as SGHKS and CDR2 as YYEKEE (reference sequence).

The origin of this receptor is an elderly woman with acute or convalescent COVID-19. The sequenced material came from peripheral blood. This chain joins TRBV5-5 and TRBJ1-2; D is ambiguous. The CDR3 DNA follows: TGTGCCAGCAGCTTGGAGTACCTCCGGGGAGGAGCAGGCTATGGCTACACCTTC. It encodes CASSLEYLRGGAGYGYTF. Filled out from reference TRBV5-5 and TRBJ1-2, the complete variable domain reads DAGVTQSPTHLIKTRGQQVTLRCSPISGHKSVSWYQQVLGQGPQFIFQYYEKEERGRGNFPDRFSARQFPNYSSELNVNALLLGDSALYLCASSLEYLRGGAGYGYTFGSGTRLTVV.